These 17 T cell receptor beta chains came from one sample sequenced in a study of blood T cell repertoires in COVID-19. Here immunoSEQ multiplex PCR was the method, and the copy in TCRdb shows in-frame clones only, minus some. Of about 260,000 clones in the sample, around 88% were seen once. The sequencing input was PBMCs or T cells enriched from blood (not recorded which). These receptors all come from a woman aged 40 to 55 with acute COVID-19.

This clone was observed once. The rearrangement joins TRBV5-1 to TRBJ2-7; D ambiguous. Germline lookup yields CDR1 SGHRS and CDR2 YFSETQ. The CDR3 runs to 13 residues. V lost 2 bases and J 2 bases, leaving 8 bases between the germline ends. CDR3 protein: CASSFGGTYEQYV. DNA for the CDR3: TGCGCCAGCAGCTTCGGCGGTACCTACGAGCAGTACGTC.

This chain connects TRBV15 to TRBJ1-1; D perhaps matches TRBD1 (5 bases). Germline CDR1 reads LNHNV; CDR2 reads YYDKDF (reference sequence). This CDR3 comprises 16 residues. Trimming removed 5 bases at V and 8 bases at J, with 24 bases between. In nucleotides, the CDR3 is TGTGCCACCAGCGGATTAACCCTCAGGGAAAACCGCGAAGCTTTCTTT. Protein sequence: CATSGLTLRENREAFF.

This clone was counted between two and nine times. The V call is TRBV2, the J call TRBJ1-6, with D possibly matching TRBD1 (6 bases). The ends were cut back, 6 bases at V and 7 bases at J, with 13 bases in the middle. The CDR3 consists of 14 residues. Germline V lookup: CDR1 SNHLY, CDR2 FYNNEI. The chain's CDR3 is CASRSGTPNSPLHF. Here the CDR3 DNA reads TGTGCCAGCAGGTCCGGGACACCAAATTCACCCCTCCACTTT.

V gene TRBV5-1 combines with J gene TRBJ2-7, with 7 positions matching TRBD2. Unmatched junction bases numbered 7, after V lost 4 bases and J lost 0 bases. The CDR3 runs to 15 residues. CDR1 SGHRS and CDR2 YFSETQ come from the germline V gene. CDR3 sequence (DNA): TGCGCCAGCAGCCTTGGCGGGAGAATCTCCTACGAGCAGTACTTC. It yields the protein CASSLGGRISYEQYF.

This clone was seen a handful of times. V is TRBV28 and J is TRBJ2-5, with 10 bases lining up with TRBD1. The J segment lost 5 bases and the V segment lost 7 bases, leaving 10 bases of the junction unmatched. Germline assignment: CDR1 MDHEN and CDR2 SYDVKM. This CDR3 is built from 15 residues. CDR3: CASKPGTGEWETQYF. DNA for the CDR3: TGTGCCAGCAAACCCGGGACAGGGGAATGGGAGACCCAGTACTTC.

The chain employs TRBV3-1 (or the pseudogene TRBV3-2) and TRBJ2-1; TRBD2 agrees at 14 bases. V shed 3 bases, J shed 7 bases, and the junction held 5 bases outside the gene matches. There are 16 residues in the CDR3. Germline CDR1 LGHDT, CDR2 YNNKEL (reference sequence). Here the CDR3 reads CASSHGTSGRRNEQFF. Here the CDR3 DNA reads TGTGCCAGCAGCCATGGGACTAGCGGGAGACGGAATGAGCAGTTCTTC.

The chain employs TRBV30 and TRBJ2-7; 9 bases fit TRBD1. Germline V lookup: CDR1 GTSNPN, CDR2 SVGIG (reference sequence). After removal of 4 bases from V and 4 bases from J, the junction contained 8 bases not matched to a gene. The CDR3 length is 14 residues. The CDR3 protein is CAWTGQGNRYEQYF. CDR3 DNA: TGTGCCTGGACGGGACAGGGTAACAGGTACGAGCAGTACTTC.

V usage is TRBV18 and J usage is TRBJ1-5; D possibly corresponds to TRBD1 (6 bases). Germline V gene data show CDR1 as KGHSH and CDR2 as LQKENI. The CDR3 extends over 14 amino acids. V was pared by 2 bases and J by 4 bases, with 9 bases between. In nucleotides, the CDR3 is TGTGCCAGCTCACCAGGGGGCGAGAATCAGCCCCAGCATTTT. It is translated as CASSPGGENQPQHF.

This clone came up a few times. CDR3 protein: CASTWGGITGELFF. The CDR3 region has the DNA TGTGCCAGCACATGGGGGGGGATCACCGGGGAGCTGTTTTTT. V is TRBV28 and J is TRBJ2-2; 7 bases are shared with TRBD2. With V trimmed by 7 bases and J by 4 bases, 6 bases remained unmatched. Germline V lookup: CDR1 MDHEN, CDR2 SYDVKM. The CDR3 runs 14 residues.

This clone was counted once. The chain recombines TRBV13 with TRBJ1-2, with TRBD1 matching over 9 bases. V was clipped by 1 base and J by 2 bases; unmatched bases: 8. Germline CDR1 PRHDT, CDR2 FYEKMQ (reference sequence). CDR3 length: 17 amino acids. The CDR3 bases are TGTGCCAGCAGCTTAGTGGCTAACAGGGGGCGAAACTATGGCTACACCTTC. This gives the protein CASSLVANRGRNYGYTF.

This clone was picked up one time. The chain uses TRBV27 and TRBJ2-1; the match to TRBD2 covers 7 bases. Germline lookup yields CDR1 MNHEY and CDR2 SMNVEV (reference sequence). Trimming at V came to 8 bases and at J to 3 bases, leaving 4 bases not matched to a gene. The CDR3 is 13 amino acids. CDR3 sequence: CASSLAVYNEQFF. The CDR3 nucleotides are TGTGCCAGCTCCCTAGCGGTCTACAATGAGCAGTTCTTC.

This chain links TRBV5-1 with TRBJ1-4; D is ambiguous. CDR3 length: 13 amino acids. Trimming shortened V by 0 bases and J by 8 bases, and 8 bases separated the two germline ends. CDR1 and CDR2 (germline): SGHRS, YFSETQ. For the CDR3, the DNA is TGCGCCAGCAGCTTGGAACAGTCGGAAAAACTGTTTTTT. Its protein product is CASSLEQSEKLFF. Variable domain in full (rest from reference TRBV5-1 and TRBJ1-4): KAGVTQTPRYLIKTRGQQVTLSCSPISGHRSVSWYQQTPGQGLQFLFEYFSETQRNKGNFPGRFSGRQFSNSRSEMNVSTLELGDSALYLCASSLEQSEKLFFGSGTQLSVL.

The chain joins TRBV2 to TRBJ1-5; tentative D call: TRBD1 (6 bases). Germline V gene data show CDR1 as SNHLY and CDR2 as FYNNEI. Trimming shortened V by 3 bases and J by 3 bases, and 15 bases separated the two germline ends. CDR3 length: 16 amino acids. The CDR3 is CASSEGLDRPNQPQHF. In DNA, the CDR3 is TGTGCCAGCAGTGAGGGGCTAGACAGGCCCAATCAGCCCCAGCATTTT.

The chain carries TRBV6-1 and TRBJ1-5; no definite D call. This CDR3 contains 17 residues. Trimming stripped 2 bases from V and 0 bases from J, with 14 bases between. The germline CDR1 and CDR2 sequences are MNHNS and SASEGT. The CDR3 is CASSELSGFYSNQPQHF. The CDR3 DNA reads TGTGCCAGCAGTGAATTATCGGGATTTTATAGCAATCAGCCCCAGCATTTT.

The chain links TRBV28 to TRBJ2-5; maybe TRBD2 (5 bases). V dropped 4 bases and J dropped 4 bases, with 7 bases sitting between them. This CDR3 region has 12 residues. Germline lookup yields CDR1 MDHEN and CDR2 SYDVKM. CDR3 DNA sequence: TGTGCCAGCAGTTCCGGGGTAGAGACCCAGTACTTC. Amino acids: CASSSGVETQYF. The full variable domain, with the rest looked up from reference TRBV28 and TRBJ2-5, is DVKVTQSSRYLVKRTGEKVFLECVQDMDHENMFWYRQDPGLGLRLIYFSYDVKMKEKGDIPEGYSVSREKKERFSLILESASTNQTSMYLCASSSGVETQYFGPGTRLLVL.

The rearrangement links TRBV18 to TRBJ1-5, with 7 bases fitting TRBD1. Unmatched junction bases numbered 8, after V lost 5 bases and J lost 4 bases. The CDR3 loop spans 15 amino acids. The V gene's germline CDR1 is KGHSH and CDR2 LQKENI. The CDR3 region is CASSTQGEQNQPQHF. In DNA form, the CDR3 reads TGTGCCAGCTCAACGCAGGGGGAGCAAAATCAGCCCCAGCATTTT.

The rearrangement links TRBV6-5 to TRBJ2-3; 7 nucleotides match TRBD1. The CDR3 totals 15 residues. With 5 bases clipped from V and 7 bases from J, the junction kept 12 bases outside the gene matches. Germline V gene lookup returns CDR1 MNHEY and CDR2 SVGAGI. This CDR3 is CASSKLGTEVNTQYF. In DNA, the CDR3 is TGTGCCAGCAGTAAGCTTGGGACAGAAGTTAATACGCAGTATTTT.